This TCR beta chain was sequenced for a study of cytomegalovirus exposure and HLA in healthy donors. Study-level findings and limits: Researchers counted around 180 TCR beta chains as cytomegalovirus-associated.

Note on this clone: Its target is not known.

CDR1 SEHNR and CDR2 FQNEAQ come from the germline V gene (reference sequence). The CDR3 is 19 residues long. Unmatched junction bases numbered 8, after V lost 1 base and J lost 0 bases. Use of 60 Vbeta and 13 Jbeta primers characterized the PCR. Here immunoSEQ multiplex PCR was the method, and the copy in TCRdb shows in-frame clones only, minus some. Found here are 150,000 or so clones, about 71% of them singletons; the top ten hold approximately 2%. This receptor was identified in a woman in her sixties in good health and CMV-seropositive. The chain joins TRBV7-9 to TRBJ2-3; 12 bases match TRBD2. The sequenced material came from PBMCs. Here the CDR3 DNA reads TGTGCCAGCAGCTTAGAAAAGGGACTAGCGGGTATCAGCACAGATACGCAGTATTTT. It encodes CASSLEKGLAGISTDTQYF.